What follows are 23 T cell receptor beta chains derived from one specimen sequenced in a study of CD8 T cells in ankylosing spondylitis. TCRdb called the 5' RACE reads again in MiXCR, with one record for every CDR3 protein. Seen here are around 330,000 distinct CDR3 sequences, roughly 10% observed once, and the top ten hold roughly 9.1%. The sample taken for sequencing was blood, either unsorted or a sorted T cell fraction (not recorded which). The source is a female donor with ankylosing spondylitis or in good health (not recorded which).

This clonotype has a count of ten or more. CDR3 region: CSASSTGVYGYTF. DNA of the CDR3: TGCAGTGCTTCGTCTACAGGGGTCTATGGCTACACCTTC. The rearrangement uses TRBV20-1 and TRBJ1-2; 7 bases fit TRBD1. The CDR3 is made up of 13 amino acids. The J segment lost 4 bases and the V segment lost 5 bases, leaving 7 bases of the junction unmatched. The germline V gene encodes CDR1 DFQATT and CDR2 SNEGSKA (reference sequence).

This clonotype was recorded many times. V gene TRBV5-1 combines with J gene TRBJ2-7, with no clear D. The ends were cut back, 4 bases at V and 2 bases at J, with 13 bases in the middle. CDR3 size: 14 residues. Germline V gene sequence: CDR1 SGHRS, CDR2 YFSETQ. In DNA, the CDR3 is TGCGCCAGCAGCGGTAGGACGACCACCTACGAGCAGTACTTC. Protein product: CASSGRTTTYEQYF.

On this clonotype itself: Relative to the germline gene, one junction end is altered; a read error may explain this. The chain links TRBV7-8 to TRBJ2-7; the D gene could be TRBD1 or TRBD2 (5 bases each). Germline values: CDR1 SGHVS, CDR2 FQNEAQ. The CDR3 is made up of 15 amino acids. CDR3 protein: CASSFQRQTDYEQSF. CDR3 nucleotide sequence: TGTGCCAGCAGCTTCCAAAGACAGACAGACTACGAGCAGTCCTTC.

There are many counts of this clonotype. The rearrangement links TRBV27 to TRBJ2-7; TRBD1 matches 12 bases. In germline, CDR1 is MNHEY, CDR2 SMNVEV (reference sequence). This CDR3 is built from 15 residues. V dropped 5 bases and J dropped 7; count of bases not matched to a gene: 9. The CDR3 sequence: CASSRGGQGAREQYF. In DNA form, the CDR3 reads TGTGCCAGCAGTCGGGGGGGACAGGGGGCCCGAGAGCAGTACTTC.

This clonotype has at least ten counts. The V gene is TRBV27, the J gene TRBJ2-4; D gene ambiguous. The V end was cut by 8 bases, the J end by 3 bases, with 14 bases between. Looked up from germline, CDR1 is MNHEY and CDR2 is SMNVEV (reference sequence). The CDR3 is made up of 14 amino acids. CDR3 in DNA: TGTGCCAGCCGAGGATGGGTAGACAAAAACATTCAGTACTTC. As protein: CASRGWVDKNIQYF.

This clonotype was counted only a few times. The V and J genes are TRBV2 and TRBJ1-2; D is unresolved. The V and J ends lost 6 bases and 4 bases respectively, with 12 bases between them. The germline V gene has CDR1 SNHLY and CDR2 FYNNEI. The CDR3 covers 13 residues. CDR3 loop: CASSAGGGYGYTF. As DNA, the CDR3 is TGTGCCAGCAGCGCCGGTGGAGGCTATGGCTACACCTTC. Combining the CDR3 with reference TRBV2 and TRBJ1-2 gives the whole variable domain EPEVTQTPSHQVTQMGQEVILRCVPISNHLYFYWYRQILGQKVEFLVSFYNNEISEKSEIFDDQFSVERPDGSNFTLKIRSTKLEDSAMYFCASSAGGGYGYTFGSGTRLTVV.

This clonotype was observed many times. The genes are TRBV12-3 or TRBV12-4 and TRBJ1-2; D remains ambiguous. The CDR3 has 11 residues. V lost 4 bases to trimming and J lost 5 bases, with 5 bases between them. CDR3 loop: CASSSSYGYTF. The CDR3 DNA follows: TGTGCCAGCAGTTCCAGTTATGGCTACACCTTC.

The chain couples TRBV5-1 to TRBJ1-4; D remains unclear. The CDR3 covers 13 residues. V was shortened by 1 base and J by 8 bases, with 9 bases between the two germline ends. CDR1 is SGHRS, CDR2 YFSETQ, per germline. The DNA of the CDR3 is TGCGCCAGCAGCTTGAGGGTTAACGAAAAACTGTTTTTT. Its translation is CASSLRVNEKLFF.

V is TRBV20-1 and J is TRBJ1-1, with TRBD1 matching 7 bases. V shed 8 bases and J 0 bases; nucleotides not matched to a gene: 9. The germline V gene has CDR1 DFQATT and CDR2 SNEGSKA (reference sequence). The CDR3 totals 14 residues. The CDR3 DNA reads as TGCAGTCCGAAGACAGGGACGATGAACACTGAAGCTTTCTTT. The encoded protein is CSPKTGTMNTEAFF.

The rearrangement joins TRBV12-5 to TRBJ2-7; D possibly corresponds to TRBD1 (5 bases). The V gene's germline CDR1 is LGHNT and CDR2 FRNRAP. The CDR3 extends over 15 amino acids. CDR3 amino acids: CASCQGVQGSYEQYF. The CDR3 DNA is TGTGCCAGCTGCCAAGGTGTTCAGGGCTCCTACGAGCAGTACTTC.

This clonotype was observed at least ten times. CDR3 nucleotides: TGTGCCAGCAGTGTGGGGAACACTGAAGCTTTCTTT. This gives the protein CASSVGNTEAFF. The chain carries TRBV25-1 and TRBJ1-1; D is undetermined. This CDR3 is 12 amino acids long. V lost 4 bases, J lost 1 base, and 4 bases lay in between. The V gene's germline CDR1 is MGHDK and CDR2 SYGVNS.

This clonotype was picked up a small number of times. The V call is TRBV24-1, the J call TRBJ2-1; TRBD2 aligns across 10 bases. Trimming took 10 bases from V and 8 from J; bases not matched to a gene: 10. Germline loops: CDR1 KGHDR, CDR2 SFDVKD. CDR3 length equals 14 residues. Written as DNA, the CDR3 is TGTGCCACTCGGACTAGCGGCTCGGAGGATGAGCAGTTCTTC. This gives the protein CATRTSGSEDEQFF.

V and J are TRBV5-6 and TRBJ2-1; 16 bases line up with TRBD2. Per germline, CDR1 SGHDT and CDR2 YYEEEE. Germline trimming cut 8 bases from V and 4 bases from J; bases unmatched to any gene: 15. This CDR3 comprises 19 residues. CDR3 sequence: CASSRPGLAGGLGYNEQFF. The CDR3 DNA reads TGTGCCAGTTCCCGGCCGGGACTAGCGGGAGGGTTAGGGTACAATGAGCAGTTCTTC. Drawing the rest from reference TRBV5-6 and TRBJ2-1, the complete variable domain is DAGVTQSPTHLIKTRGQQVTLRCSPKSGHDTVSWYQQALGQGPQFIFQYYEEEERQRGNFPDRFSGHQFPNYSSELNVNALLLGDSALYLCASSRPGLAGGLGYNEQFFGPGTRLTVL.

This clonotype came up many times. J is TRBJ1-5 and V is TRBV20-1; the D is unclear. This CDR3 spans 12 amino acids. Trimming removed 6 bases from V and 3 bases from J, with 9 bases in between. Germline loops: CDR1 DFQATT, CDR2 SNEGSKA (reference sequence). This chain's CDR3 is CSADGNNQPQHF. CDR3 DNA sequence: TGCAGTGCCGACGGTAACAATCAGCCCCAGCATTTT.

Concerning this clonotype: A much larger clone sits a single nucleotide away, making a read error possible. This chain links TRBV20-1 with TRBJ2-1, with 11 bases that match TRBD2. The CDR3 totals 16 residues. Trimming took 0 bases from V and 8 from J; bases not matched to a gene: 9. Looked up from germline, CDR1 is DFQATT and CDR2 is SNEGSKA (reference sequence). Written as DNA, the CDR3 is TGCAGTGCTAGAGATCCCCTAGCGGGGGGCCCCGATGAGCAGTTCTTC. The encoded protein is CSARDPLAGGPDEQFF.

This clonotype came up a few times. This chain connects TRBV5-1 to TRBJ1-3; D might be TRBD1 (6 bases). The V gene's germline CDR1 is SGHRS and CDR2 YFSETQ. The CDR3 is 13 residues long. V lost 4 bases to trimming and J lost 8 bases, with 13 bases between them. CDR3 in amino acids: CASSPGTSDTIYF. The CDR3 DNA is TGCGCCAGCAGCCCGGGGACATCGGACACCATATATTTT.

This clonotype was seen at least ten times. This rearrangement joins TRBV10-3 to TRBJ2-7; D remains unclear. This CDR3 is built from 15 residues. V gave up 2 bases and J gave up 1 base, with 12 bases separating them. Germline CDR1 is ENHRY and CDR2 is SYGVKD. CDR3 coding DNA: TGTGCCATCAGTGAGGGGGTTCTCGGGTCCTACGAGCAGTACTTC. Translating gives CAISEGVLGSYEQYF.

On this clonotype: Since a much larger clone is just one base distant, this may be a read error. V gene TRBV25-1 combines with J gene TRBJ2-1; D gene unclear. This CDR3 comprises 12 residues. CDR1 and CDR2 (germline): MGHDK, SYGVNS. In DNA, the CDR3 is TGTGCCAGCAGTGAAATAGCCGGGTCGCGGCTCTTC. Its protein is CASSEIAGSRLF.

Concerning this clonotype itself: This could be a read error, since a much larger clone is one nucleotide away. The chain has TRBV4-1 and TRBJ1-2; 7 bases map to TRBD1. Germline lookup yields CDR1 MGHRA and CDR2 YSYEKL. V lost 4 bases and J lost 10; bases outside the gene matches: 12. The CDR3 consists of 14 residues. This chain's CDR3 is CASSPQGGRDDYTF. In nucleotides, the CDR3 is TGCGCCAGCAGCCCCCAGGGGGGCCGGGATGACTACACCTTC.

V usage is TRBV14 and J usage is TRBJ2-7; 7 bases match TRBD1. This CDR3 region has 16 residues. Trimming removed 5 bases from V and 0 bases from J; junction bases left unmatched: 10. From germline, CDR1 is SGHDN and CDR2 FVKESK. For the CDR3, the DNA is TGTGCCAGCAGCTCGCAAGGGACAGACCTCTCCTACGAGCAGTACTTC. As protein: CASSSQGTDLSYEQYF.

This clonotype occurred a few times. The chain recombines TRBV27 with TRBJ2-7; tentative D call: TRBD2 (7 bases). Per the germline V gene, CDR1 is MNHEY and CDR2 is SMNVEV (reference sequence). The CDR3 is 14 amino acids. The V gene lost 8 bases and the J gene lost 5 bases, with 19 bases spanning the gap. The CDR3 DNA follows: TGTGCCAGCCACTATGGGGGGGGCGGGAACGAGCAGTACTTC. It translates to CASHYGGGGNEQYF.

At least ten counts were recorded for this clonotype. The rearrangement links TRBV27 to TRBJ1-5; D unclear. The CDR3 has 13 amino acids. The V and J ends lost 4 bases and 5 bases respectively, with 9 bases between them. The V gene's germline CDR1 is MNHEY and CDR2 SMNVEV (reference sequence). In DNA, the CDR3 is TGTGCCAGCAGTTCAGTGTCTTATCAGCCCCAGCATTTT. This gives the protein CASSSVSYQPQHF.

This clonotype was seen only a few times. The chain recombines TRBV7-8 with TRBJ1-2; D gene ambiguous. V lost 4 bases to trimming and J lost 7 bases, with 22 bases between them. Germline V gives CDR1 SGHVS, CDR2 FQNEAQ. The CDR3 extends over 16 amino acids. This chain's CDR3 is CASSSGLRASPVGYTF. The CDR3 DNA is TGTGCCAGCAGCTCTGGTTTGAGGGCCTCTCCCGTTGGCTACACCTTC.